Given below is one T cell receptor (beta chain) in context. These data come from a study of chemoradiotherapy in HPV16-positive cancers. Clones were sequenced by immunoSEQ multiplex PCR, and TCRdb holds only the in-frame ones, with some missing. Of 5,000 to 6,500 clones listed, 73% are singletons. Per the germline V gene, CDR1 is MNHEY and CDR2 is SMNVEV (reference sequence). This CDR3 region has 16 residues. After removal of 0 bases from V and 5 bases from J, the junction contained 8 bases not matched to a gene. The sequence came from a human donor with HPV-associated anogenital cancer. Sample acquisition took place from a patient who underwent chemoradiotherapy. V gene TRBV27 combines with J gene TRBJ1-2; 8 nucleotides line up with TRBD1. The CDR3 region has the DNA TGTGCCAGCAGTTTATCGAGGACAGGGTTACGGTATGGCTACACCTTC. It specifies CASSLSRTGLRYGYTF.